This TCR beta chain was obtained from a study of T-cell memory formation after mild COVID-19. General study points: Clones which contracted sat mainly in CM and EM if CD4+, and in EMRA if CD8+.

This clonotype has at least ten counts. Its specificity is not known. Germline lookup yields CDR1 SGHAT and CDR2 FQDESV (reference sequence). The V gene end was trimmed by 5 bases and the J gene end by 6 bases; junction bases not matched to a gene: 4. The CDR3 contains 13 residues. TCRdb called the 5' RACE reads again in MiXCR, with one record for every CDR3 protein. The profile covers about 390,000 distinct CDR3 sequences, with 16% appearing a single time and 20% to 25% taken by the ten largest. The J gene is TRBJ1-1, the V gene TRBV11-1; 9 bases are shared with TRBD1. The receptor comes from a man aged 18 to 35 who had mild COVID-19 (a few samples of this study predate the infection). Cell type and time point are not known. The sequencing sample was made of PBMCs or a T cell subset sorted from them (not recorded which). CDR3 nucleotide sequence: TGTGCCAGCAGCCGACAGGGGGGCGCTGAAGCTTTCTTT. It encodes CASSRQGGAEAFF.